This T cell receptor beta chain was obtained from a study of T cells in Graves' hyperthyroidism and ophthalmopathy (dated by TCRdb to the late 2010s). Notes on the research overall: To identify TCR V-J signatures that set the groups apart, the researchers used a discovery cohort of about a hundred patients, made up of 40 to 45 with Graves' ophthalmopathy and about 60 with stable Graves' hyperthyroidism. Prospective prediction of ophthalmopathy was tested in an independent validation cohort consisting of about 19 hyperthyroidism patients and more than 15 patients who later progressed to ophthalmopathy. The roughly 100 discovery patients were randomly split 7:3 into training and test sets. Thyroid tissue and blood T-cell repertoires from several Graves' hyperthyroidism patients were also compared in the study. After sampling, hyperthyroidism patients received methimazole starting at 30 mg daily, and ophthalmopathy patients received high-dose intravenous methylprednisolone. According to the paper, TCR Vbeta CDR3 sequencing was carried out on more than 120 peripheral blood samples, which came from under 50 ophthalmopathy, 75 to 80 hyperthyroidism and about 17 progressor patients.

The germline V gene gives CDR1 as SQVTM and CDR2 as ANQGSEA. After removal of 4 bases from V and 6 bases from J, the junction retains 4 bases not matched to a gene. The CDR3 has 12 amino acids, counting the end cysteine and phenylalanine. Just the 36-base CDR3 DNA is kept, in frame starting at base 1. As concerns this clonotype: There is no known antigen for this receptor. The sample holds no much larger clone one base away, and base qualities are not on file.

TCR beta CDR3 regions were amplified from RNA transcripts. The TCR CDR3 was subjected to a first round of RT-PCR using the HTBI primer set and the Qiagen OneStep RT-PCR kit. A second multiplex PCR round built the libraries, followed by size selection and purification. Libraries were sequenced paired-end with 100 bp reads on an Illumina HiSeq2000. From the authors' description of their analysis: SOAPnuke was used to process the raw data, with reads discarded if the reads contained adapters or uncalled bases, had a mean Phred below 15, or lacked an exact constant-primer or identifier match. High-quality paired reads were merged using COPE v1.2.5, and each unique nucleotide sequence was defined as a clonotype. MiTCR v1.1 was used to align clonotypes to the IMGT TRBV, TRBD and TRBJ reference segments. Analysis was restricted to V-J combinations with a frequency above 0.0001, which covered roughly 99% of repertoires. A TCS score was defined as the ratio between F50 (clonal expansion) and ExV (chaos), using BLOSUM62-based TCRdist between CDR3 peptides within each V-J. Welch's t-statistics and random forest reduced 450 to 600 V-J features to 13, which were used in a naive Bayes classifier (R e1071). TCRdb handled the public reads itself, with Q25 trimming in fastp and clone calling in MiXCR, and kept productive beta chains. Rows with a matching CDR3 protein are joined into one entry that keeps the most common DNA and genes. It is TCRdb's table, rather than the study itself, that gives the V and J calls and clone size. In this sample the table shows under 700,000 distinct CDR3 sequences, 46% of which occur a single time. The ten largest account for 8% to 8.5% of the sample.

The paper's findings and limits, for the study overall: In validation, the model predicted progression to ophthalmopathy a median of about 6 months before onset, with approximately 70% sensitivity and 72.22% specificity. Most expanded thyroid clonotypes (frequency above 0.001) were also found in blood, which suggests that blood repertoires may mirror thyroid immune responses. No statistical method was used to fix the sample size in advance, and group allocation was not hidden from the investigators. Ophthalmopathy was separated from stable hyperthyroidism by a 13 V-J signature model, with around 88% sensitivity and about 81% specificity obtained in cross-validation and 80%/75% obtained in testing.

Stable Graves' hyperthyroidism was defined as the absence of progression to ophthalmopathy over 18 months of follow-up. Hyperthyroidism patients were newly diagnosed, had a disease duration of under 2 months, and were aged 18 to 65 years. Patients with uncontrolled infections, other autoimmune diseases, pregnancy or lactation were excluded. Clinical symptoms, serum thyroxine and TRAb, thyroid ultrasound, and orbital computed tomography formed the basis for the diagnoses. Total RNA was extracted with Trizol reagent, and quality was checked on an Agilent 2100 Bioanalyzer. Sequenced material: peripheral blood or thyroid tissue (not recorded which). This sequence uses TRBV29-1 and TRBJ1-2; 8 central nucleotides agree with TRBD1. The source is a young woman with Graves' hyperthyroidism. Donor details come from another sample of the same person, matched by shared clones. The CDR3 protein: CSVAQGGNGYTF. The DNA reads TGCAGCGTTGCACAGGGGGGAAATGGCTACACCTTC.